The 32 T cell receptor beta chains presented below share a single source sample, sequenced in a study of Graves' ophthalmopathy and Graves' hyperthyroidism. Amplifying from RNA transcripts, the study obtained TCR beta CDR3 regions. An opening RT-PCR round employed HTBI primers and preceded a second-round multiplex PCR. TCRdb itself ran the multiplex PCR reads through MiXCR, one entry per CDR3 protein. The sample carries 300,000 to 350,000 distinct CDR3 sequences, about 17% recorded once. The material sequenced was peripheral blood. These receptors came from an adult man with Graves' ophthalmopathy.

This clonotype came up many times. The rearrangement joins TRBV24-1 to TRBJ1-5, with TRBD1 matching 7 bases. Germline trimming cut 12 bases from V and 0 bases from J; bases unmatched to any gene: 13. The CDR3 extends over 16 amino acids. CDR1 KGHDR and CDR2 SFDVKD come from the germline V gene. CDR3 nucleotide sequence: TGTGCCGGGGGGGACAGAGCCACCCATAGCAATCAGCCCCAGCATTTT. It codes for CAGGDRATHSNQPQHF.

This clonotype occurred many times. This rearrangement joins TRBV11-2 to TRBJ2-2; no clear D. This CDR3 has 14 amino acids. CDR1 is SGHAT, CDR2 FQNNGV, per germline. V dropped 6 bases and J dropped 5 bases, with 13 bases sitting between them. This CDR3 is CASRFDSRTGELFF. In DNA, the CDR3 is TGTGCCAGCAGGTTTGATAGTCGGACCGGGGAGCTGTTTTTT.

This clonotype was counted ten times or more. V and J are TRBV6-1 and TRBJ1-1; the D gene is possibly TRBD1 (5 bases). V was shortened by 3 bases and J by 4 bases, with 15 bases between the two germline ends. Germline CDR1 reads MNHNS; CDR2 reads SASEGT. The CDR3 runs to 15 residues. CDR3: CASSDGDSLFTEAFF. Written as DNA, the CDR3 is TGTGCCAGCAGTGATGGAGACAGTTTATTCACTGAAGCTTTCTTT.

This clonotype has at least ten counts. The chain couples TRBV5-1 to TRBJ1-6; D ambiguous. This CDR3 has 14 residues. Per the germline V gene, CDR1 is SGHRS and CDR2 is YFSETQ. V lost 0 bases, J lost 8 bases, and 9 bases lay in between. CDR3: CASSLGRPDSPLHF. As DNA, the CDR3 is TGCGCCAGCAGCTTGGGACGTCCAGATTCACCCCTCCACTTT.

This clonotype was recorded many times. Since no conserved phenylalanine or tryptophan closes the CDR3, a read error is the likely cause. The J gene is TRBJ2-5, the V gene TRBV20-1; no clear D. The germline CDR1 and CDR2 sequences are DFQATT and SNEGSKA (reference sequence). CDR3 length equals 12 residues. The ends were cut back, 6 bases at V and 0 bases at J, with 8 bases in the middle. The CDR3 is CSANQYQETQYL. The DNA of the CDR3 is TGCAGTGCGAACCAGTACCAAGAGACCCAGTACCTC.

The rearrangement joins TRBV6-1 to TRBJ2-7, with D maybe TRBD1 (5 bases). V lost 8 bases to trimming and J lost 3 bases, with 14 bases between them. CDR1 is MNHNS, CDR2 SASEGT, per germline. This CDR3 comprises 13 residues. The DNA of the CDR3 is TGTGCCAGCGGGGCTACCAAGGTCTACGAGCAGTACTTC. It codes for CASGATKVYEQYF.

This clonotype was picked up many times. The V and J genes are TRBV27 and TRBJ1-1, with D perhaps matching TRBD1 (6 bases). From germline, CDR1 is MNHEY and CDR2 SMNVEV (reference sequence). The CDR3 has 16 residues. Deletions cut 4 bases from V and 0 bases from J, with 15 bases between. CDR3 bases: TGTGCCAGCAGTTCGGGACAAAGGGGGGTGAACACTGAAGCTTTCTTT. As protein: CASSSGQRGVNTEAFF.

This clonotype has ten or more counts. J is TRBJ1-3 and V is TRBV6-6; 9 nucleotides line up with TRBD1. The germline V gene encodes CDR1 MNHNY and CDR2 SVGAGI (reference sequence). The V segment lost 6 bases and the J segment 4 bases; nucleotides outside the gene matches: 10. The CDR3 extends over 16 amino acids. This CDR3 reads CASRMNRGLRGNTIYF. The CDR3 DNA is TGTGCCAGCAGGATGAACAGGGGGCTAAGAGGAAACACCATATATTTT.

This clonotype occurred many times. The rearrangement links TRBV10-2 to TRBJ2-7, with 7 bases that match TRBD2. The CDR3 runs to 12 residues. CDR1 is WSHSY, CDR2 SAAADI, per germline. Losses at the gene ends were 2 bases for V and 7 bases for J; bases not matched to a gene: 2. The CDR3 sequence is CASSESGVEQYF. The CDR3 DNA reads TGCGCCAGCAGTGAGAGCGGGGTTGAGCAGTACTTC.

This clonotype was picked up many times. The chain carries TRBV7-2 and TRBJ2-7; D is perhaps TRBD1 (5 bases). V was trimmed by 5 bases and J by 0 bases, leaving 14 bases between them. Germline CDR1 is SGHTA and CDR2 is FQGNSA. This CDR3 is built from 15 residues. In nucleotides, the CDR3 is TGTGCCAGCAGCATTCAGGGCTCAAGCTCCTACGAGCAGTACTTC. This codes for CASSIQGSSSYEQYF.

In DNA form, the CDR3 reads TGTGCCAGCAGCTCCGCGGGGACAGGGGAGTACCAAGAGACCCAGTACTTC. It yields the protein CASSSAGTGEYQETQYF. The gene calls are TRBV5-6 and TRBJ2-5; 10 bases are shared with TRBD1. V gave up 3 bases and J gave up 0 bases; unmatched junction bases: 8. There are 17 residues in the CDR3. The V gene's germline CDR1 is SGHDT and CDR2 YYEEEE.

In its sample, this clonotype was seen many times. The CDR3 region is CAWSTSWTQYF. The CDR3 nucleotides read TGTGCCTGGAGCACGTCCTGGACGCAGTACTTC. This chain links TRBV30 with TRBJ2-7; D uncertain. Germline V gives CDR1 GTSNPN, CDR2 SVGIG (reference sequence). Between the trimmed V and J ends, which lost 3 bases and 9 bases, there was a span of 12 bases. There are 11 residues in the CDR3.

This clonotype has just a few counts. This may arise from a read error, as a much more abundant clone is one base away. This sequence joins TRBV30 and TRBJ2-7; 9 nucleotides match TRBD1. The CDR3 loop spans 15 amino acids. J was trimmed by 2 bases and V by 4 bases; bases with no gene match: 9. The germline V gene encodes CDR1 GTSNPN and CDR2 SVGIG (reference sequence). CDR3 protein: CAWNPGTGTAYEQYF. CDR3 DNA: TGTGCCTGGAATCCAGGGACAGGGACTGCCTACGAGCAGTACTTC.

This clonotype appeared many times. The chain recombines TRBV5-1 with TRBJ1-5; D remains ambiguous. Germline CDR1 SGHRS, CDR2 YFSETQ. This CDR3 has 13 residues. Trimming cost V 3 bases and J 4 bases, with 8 bases left between them. CDR3 coding DNA: TGCGCCAGCAGCTGGTTTGGGAATCAGCCCCAGCATTTT. This sequence encodes CASSWFGNQPQHF.

This clonotype has at least ten counts. The chain links TRBV4-3 to TRBJ1-2; 9 bases line up with TRBD1. Germline V gene sequence: CDR1 LGHNA, CDR2 YSLEER. The CDR3 is made up of 13 amino acids. V lost 1 base, J lost 6 bases, and 0 bases stayed unmatched. CDR3 in amino acids: CASSQGTGDGYTF. CDR3 sequence (DNA): TGCGCCAGCAGCCAAGGGACAGGGGATGGCTACACCTTC.

This clonotype occurred many times. The rearrangement links TRBV30 to TRBJ2-5; D is unresolved. Between the trimmed V and J ends, which lost 2 bases and 5 bases, there was a span of 12 bases. Germline CDR1 reads GTSNPN; CDR2 reads SVGIG (reference sequence). The length of the CDR3 is 13 residues. This CDR3 reads CAWSRKVSETQYF. CDR3 nucleotide sequence: TGTGCCTGGAGTAGAAAAGTTTCGGAGACCCAGTACTTC.

This clonotype was counted many times. The chain uses TRBV7-8 and TRBJ1-1; no firm D call. The CDR3 extends over 16 amino acids. Trimming shortened V by 5 bases and J by 4 bases, and 20 bases separated the two germline ends. Germline V gene data show CDR1 as SGHVS and CDR2 as FQNEAQ. In nucleotides, the CDR3 is TGTGCCAGCAGCACACGAGGGTTAGGGTCTGGCACTGAAGCTTTCTTT. Protein: CASSTRGLGSGTEAFF.

This clonotype was counted many times. This chain uses TRBV6-2 or TRBV6-3 with TRBJ2-5; D not resolved. Germline CDR1 reads MNHEY; CDR2 reads SVGEGT. This CDR3 spans 14 amino acids. With 6 bases removed from V and 4 bases from J, the gap between germline ends came to 15 bases. Here the CDR3 DNA reads TGTGCCAGCAGCCTTCAGGTCCTCGGAGAGACCCAGTACTTC. Translation gives CASSLQVLGETQYF.

This clonotype was seen at least ten times. The V gene is TRBV6-2 or TRBV6-3, the J gene TRBJ2-6, with 8 bases aligning to TRBD1. Germline V gene sequence: CDR1 MNHEY, CDR2 SVGEGT. The CDR3 totals 18 residues. With V trimmed by 2 bases and J by 0 bases, 6 bases remained unmatched. The CDR3 reads CASSYPGTGTSGANVLTF. The CDR3 DNA is TGTGCCAGCAGTTACCCGGGGACAGGAACCTCTGGGGCCAACGTCCTGACTTTC.

Concerning this clonotype: A read error may explain this, as a much larger clone is one base away. The gene calls are TRBV11-2 and TRBJ1-5, with TRBD1 identical over 10 bases. The CDR3 has 18 residues. V lost 1 base and J lost 4; bases outside the gene matches: 10. Germline assignment: CDR1 SGHAT and CDR2 FQNNGV. CDR3 protein: CASSLVGGGQGLNQPQHF. The CDR3 DNA is TGTGCCAGCAGCTTAGTCGGGGGGGGACAGGGGCTAAATCAGCCCCAGCATTTT.

This clonotype was counted at least ten times. The chain couples TRBV20-1 to TRBJ1-3; the D gene is possibly TRBD1 (5 bases). This CDR3 has 15 residues. Germline V CDR1 and CDR2: DFQATT, SNEGSKA (reference sequence). V lost 2 bases and J lost 10, with 21 bases in between. CDR3 in amino acids: CSARLGGNAGDTIYF. DNA of the CDR3: TGCAGTGCTAGATTGGGGGGTAACGCCGGGGATACCATATATTTT.

Ten or more counts support this clonotype. The chain couples TRBV11-1 to TRBJ1-1; TRBD1 might be the D (5 bases). Per the germline V gene, CDR1 is SGHAT and CDR2 is FQDESV (reference sequence). The germline V and J ends were trimmed by 1 base and 0 bases, with 12 bases remaining between them. The length of the CDR3 is 16 residues. This CDR3 reads CASSLGQNAVNTEAFF. DNA of the CDR3: TGTGCCAGCAGCTTAGGACAGAATGCCGTGAACACTGAAGCTTTCTTT.

This clonotype was counted between two and nine times. Possible read error: a much larger clone is one base away. The chain is built from TRBV20-1 and TRBJ2-5; D is undetermined. Germline V CDR1 and CDR2: DFQATT, SNEGSKA (reference sequence). There are 14 residues in the CDR3. This CDR3 reads CSARERYPQETLYF. CDR3 in DNA: TGCAGTGCTAGAGAGCGGTACCCCCAAGAGACCCTGTACTTC.

About this clonotype: An end of the junction does not agree with germline; a read error may underlie this. The J gene is TRBJ1-5, the V gene TRBV28; D is unclear. Germline V gene data show CDR1 as MDHEN and CDR2 as SYDVKM. The CDR3 spans 10 residues. DNA for the CDR3: TGTGTCAGCAGTCTTCAGCCCCAGCCTTTT. Protein: CVSSLQPQPF.

This clonotype occurred many times. The chain carries TRBV20-1 and TRBJ1-1; D is unclear. The germline V gene has CDR1 DFQATT and CDR2 SNEGSKA (reference sequence). The CDR3 consists of 11 residues. The germline V and J ends were trimmed by 4 bases and 1 base, with 4 bases remaining between them. The CDR3 protein is CSAIGNTEAFF. CDR3 nucleotides: TGCAGTGCTATAGGGAACACTGAAGCTTTCTTT.

Ten or more counts support this clonotype. CDR3 in amino acids: CATSPGSMIGNQPQHF. DNA for the CDR3: TGTGCCACCAGTCCGGGGAGCATGATTGGCAATCAGCCCCAGCATTTT. The chain recombines TRBV24-1 with TRBJ1-5; the D is unclear. The CDR3 runs to 16 residues. From germline, CDR1 is KGHDR and CDR2 SFDVKD. The germline V and J ends were trimmed by 6 bases and 2 bases, with 16 bases remaining between them.

This clonotype was recorded once. The V gene is TRBV12-3 or TRBV12-4, the J gene TRBJ1-6; 7 bases line up with TRBD1. J was trimmed by 6 bases and V by 5 bases; bases with no gene match: 4. This CDR3 spans 14 amino acids. The CDR3 is CASSGQETNSPLHF. The CDR3 DNA reads TGTGCCAGCAGTGGACAGGAGACTAATTCACCCCTCCACTTT.

The chain is built from TRBV29-1 and TRBJ1-1, with 10 nucleotides matching TRBD1. V was clipped by 6 bases and J by 3 bases; unmatched bases: 7. Germline CDR1 SQVTM, CDR2 ANQGSEA. This CDR3 has 14 residues. CDR3 DNA sequence: TGCAGCGTGAAGAGACAGGGGGCGGACACTGAAGCTTTCTTT. Protein: CSVKRQGADTEAFF.

This clonotype appeared many times. The chain is built from TRBV12-3 or TRBV12-4 and TRBJ2-5; unclear D gene. There are 14 residues in the CDR3. With 2 bases removed from V and 3 bases from J, the gap between germline ends came to 10 bases. The CDR3: CASSLPQAKETQYF. The CDR3 nucleotides are TGTGCCAGCAGTTTACCCCAGGCCAAAGAGACCCAGTACTTC.

As concerns this clonotype: One end of the junction fails to match germline, which may point to a read error. The chain carries TRBV27 and TRBJ1-5; no clear D. The CDR3 extends over 13 amino acids. Germline V gives CDR1 MNHEY, CDR2 SMNVEV (reference sequence). Here the CDR3 DNA reads TGTGCCAGCCGGGAGAAAAGCAATCAGCCCCAGCCTTTT. Protein sequence: CASREKSNQPQPF.

The rearrangement links TRBV6-2 or TRBV6-3 to TRBJ1-5; the D is unclear. V lost 8 bases and J 5 bases, leaving 16 bases between the germline ends. This CDR3 is built from 14 residues. Germline assignment: CDR1 MNHEY and CDR2 SVGEGT. CDR3 amino acids: CASLPGRWDQPQHF. The CDR3 nucleotides read TGTGCCAGCTTACCCGGACGGTGGGATCAGCCCCAGCATTTT.

This clonotype came up many times. The chain uses TRBV10-1 and TRBJ1-5; D unclear. Germline CDR1 WNHNN, CDR2 SYGVQD (reference sequence). The CDR3 loop spans 14 amino acids. The germline V and J ends were trimmed by 3 bases and 4 bases, with 10 bases remaining between them. The CDR3 sequence is CASSDGQINQPQHF. Written as DNA, the CDR3 is TGCGCCAGCAGTGATGGCCAGATAAATCAGCCCCAGCATTTT.